This T cell receptor (beta chain) appears in the sequencing data of a study of T cells in Graves' hyperthyroidism and ophthalmopathy (dated by TCRdb to the late 2010s). For the study in its entirety: Peripheral blood samples were taken at initial diagnosis, before any treatment was given. To identify TCR V-J signatures that set the groups apart, the researchers used a discovery cohort of about a hundred patients, made up of 40 to 45 with Graves' ophthalmopathy and some 60 with stable Graves' hyperthyroidism. Prospective prediction of ophthalmopathy was tested in an independent validation cohort consisting of some 18 hyperthyroidism patients and some 17 patients who later progressed to ophthalmopathy. For training and testing, the 100 or so patients in the discovery cohort were randomly divided in a 7:3 ratio. The study also compared thyroid tissue and blood T-cell repertoires from about 6 Graves' hyperthyroidism patients. After sampling, hyperthyroidism patients received methimazole starting at 30 mg daily, and ophthalmopathy patients received high-dose intravenous methylprednisolone. The paper describes TCR Vbeta CDR3 sequencing of more than 120 peripheral blood samples, made up of 43 ophthalmopathy patients, roughly 72 hyperthyroidism patients and 17 progressor patients. The study at large found these results: Most expanded thyroid clonotypes (frequency above 0.001) were also detected in blood, a finding suggesting that blood repertoires may reflect thyroid immune responses. In validation, the model predicted progression to ophthalmopathy with 55% to 71% sensitivity and around 72% specificity, a median of 6.5 months before onset. Sample size was not statistically predetermined, and investigators were not blinded to group allocation. A 13 V-J signature model separated ophthalmopathy from stable hyperthyroidism, with nearly 90% sensitivity and 81.08% specificity in cross-validation and 80%/75% in testing.

At the junction V is shortened by 3 bases and J by 5 bases; bases outside the gene matches: 7. The CDR3 runs 14 amino acids, cysteine and phenylalanine included. The kept DNA is CDR3 alone, 42 bases in frame from the first base. CDR1 and CDR2 are drawn from the germline V gene: SGHRS, YFSETQ. Stable Graves' hyperthyroidism was defined as the absence of progression to ophthalmopathy over 18 months of follow-up. Hyperthyroidism patients were newly diagnosed, with disease duration under 2 months, and aged 18 to 65 years. Any patient with an uncontrolled infection, another autoimmune disease, pregnancy or lactation was excluded. Diagnoses relied on clinical symptoms, serum thyroxine and TRAb, thyroid ultrasound and orbital computed tomography. Ficoll-Paque density gradient centrifugation was used to isolate PBMCs from about 10 ml of fresh peripheral blood. Trizol reagent was used to extract total RNA, and RNA quality was then checked on an Agilent 2100 Bioanalyzer.

The TCR beta CDR3 regions were amplified from RNA transcripts. The first round of RT-PCR for the TCR CDR3 was performed with the HTBI primer set and the Qiagen OneStep RT-PCR kit. Libraries were constructed in a second round of multiplex PCR, after which size selection and purification were performed. Libraries were sequenced paired-end with 100 bp reads on an Illumina HiSeq2000. In the source study's methods: SOAPnuke was used to process the raw data, removing reads that contained adapters or uncalled bases, had a mean Phred below 15, or lacked an exact match to the constant primer or identifier. High-quality paired reads were merged with COPE v1.2.5, and unique nucleotide sequences were defined as clonotypes. MiTCR v1.1 was used to align the clonotypes against IMGT TRBV, TRBD and TRBJ reference segments. Analysis was restricted to V-J combinations with a frequency above 0.0001, which covered about 99% of repertoires. The TCS score was defined as the ratio of F50 (clonal expansion) to E x V (chaos), calculated using BLOSUM62-based TCRdist between CDR3 peptides within each V-J. Welch's t-statistics and random forest reduced around 510 V-J features to some 14, which were used in a naive Bayes classifier (R e1071). TCRdb reworked the public reads: Q25 trimming with fastp, MiXCR clone assembly, productive beta chains retained. Identical CDR3 protein sequences are pooled into one entry, listed with their most common genes and DNA. The authors' filters were not applied to this entry. The sample has approximately 610,000 distinct CDR3 sequences on record, 16% of them singletons. Approximately 18% of the sample comes from the top ten.

This clonotype was detected ten times or more. The target of this receptor is not known. The input lacks base qualities; no much larger clone sits a single base away. The sequence is built from TRBV5-1 and TRBJ1-1; TRBD1 matches 7 bases in the middle. This receptor was identified in a woman younger than 35 with Graves' hyperthyroidism. Material: blood. Here is the DNA: TGCGCCAGCAGCTACAGGGGCGAAGAGACTGAAGCTTTCTTT. It codes for CASSYRGEETEAFF.